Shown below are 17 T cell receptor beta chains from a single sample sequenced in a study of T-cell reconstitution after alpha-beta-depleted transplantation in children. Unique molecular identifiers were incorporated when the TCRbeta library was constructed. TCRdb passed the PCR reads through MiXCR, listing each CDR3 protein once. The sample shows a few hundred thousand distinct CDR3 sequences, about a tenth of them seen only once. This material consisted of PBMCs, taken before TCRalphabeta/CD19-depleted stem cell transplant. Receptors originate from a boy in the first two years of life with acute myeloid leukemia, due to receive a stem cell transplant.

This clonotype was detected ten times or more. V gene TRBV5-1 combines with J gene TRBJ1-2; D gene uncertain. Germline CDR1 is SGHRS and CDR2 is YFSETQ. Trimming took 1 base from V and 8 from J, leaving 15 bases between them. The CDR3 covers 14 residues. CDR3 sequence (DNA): TGCGCCAGCAGCTTGACGGGCGGTATGTTAGGCTACACCTTC. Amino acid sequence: CASSLTGGMLGYTF.

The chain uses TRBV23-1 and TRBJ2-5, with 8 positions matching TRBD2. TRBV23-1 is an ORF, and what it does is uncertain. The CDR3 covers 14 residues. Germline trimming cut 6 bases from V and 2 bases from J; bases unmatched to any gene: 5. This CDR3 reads CASSRGGSQETQYF. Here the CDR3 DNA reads TGCGCCAGCAGCCGCGGGGGGTCACAAGAGACCCAGTACTTC.

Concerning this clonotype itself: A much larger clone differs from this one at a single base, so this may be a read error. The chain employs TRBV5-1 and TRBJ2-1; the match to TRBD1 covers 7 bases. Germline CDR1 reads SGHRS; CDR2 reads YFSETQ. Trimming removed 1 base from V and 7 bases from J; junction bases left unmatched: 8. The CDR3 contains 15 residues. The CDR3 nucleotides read TGCGCCAGCAGCTTGTCGGTACAGGGGTGGAATGAGCAGTTCTTC. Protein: CASSLSVQGWNEQFF.

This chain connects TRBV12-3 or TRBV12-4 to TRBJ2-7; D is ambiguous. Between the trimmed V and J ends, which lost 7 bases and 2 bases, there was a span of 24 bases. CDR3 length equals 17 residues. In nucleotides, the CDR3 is TGTGCCAGCATTATGTCCCAAGCCTTCCCCGGAACCTACGAGCAGTACTTC. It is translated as CASIMSQAFPGTYEQYF.

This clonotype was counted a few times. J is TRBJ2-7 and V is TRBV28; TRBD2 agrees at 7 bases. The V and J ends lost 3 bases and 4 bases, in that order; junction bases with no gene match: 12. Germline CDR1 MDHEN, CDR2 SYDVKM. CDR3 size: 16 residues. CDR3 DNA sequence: TGTGCCAGCAGTTTCTTGGGGGGGGGGACGAATTACGAGCAGTACTTC. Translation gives CASSFLGGGTNYEQYF.

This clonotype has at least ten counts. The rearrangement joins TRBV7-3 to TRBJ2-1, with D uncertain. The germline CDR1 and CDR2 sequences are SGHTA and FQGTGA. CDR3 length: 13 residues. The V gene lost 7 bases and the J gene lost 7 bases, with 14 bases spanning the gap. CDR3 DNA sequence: TGTGCCAGCAAAAGGGTTGGGGATAATGAGCAGTTCTTC. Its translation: CASKRVGDNEQFF.

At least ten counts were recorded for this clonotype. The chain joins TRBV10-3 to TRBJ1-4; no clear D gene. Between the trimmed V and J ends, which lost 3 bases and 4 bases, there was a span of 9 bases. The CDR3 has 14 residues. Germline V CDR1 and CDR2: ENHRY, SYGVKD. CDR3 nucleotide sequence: TGTGCCATCAGTGATCGGGGTCTTAATGAAAAACTGTTTTTT. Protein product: CAISDRGLNEKLFF.

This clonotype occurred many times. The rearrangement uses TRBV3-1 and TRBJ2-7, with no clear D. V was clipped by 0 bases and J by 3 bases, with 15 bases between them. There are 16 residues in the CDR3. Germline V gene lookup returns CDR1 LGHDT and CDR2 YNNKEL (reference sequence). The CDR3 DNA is TGTGCCAGCAGCCAAGATTCGAGACGCTCGCACTACGAGCAGTACTTC. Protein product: CASSQDSRRSHYEQYF.

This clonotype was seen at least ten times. CDR3 nucleotides: TGTGCCAGCAGAGCCTGGGGAAACATTCAGTACTTC. As protein: CASRAWGNIQYF. The chain uses TRBV28 and TRBJ2-4; D ambiguous. The CDR3 extends over 12 amino acids. V was shortened by 6 bases and J by 6 bases, with 9 bases between the two germline ends. From germline, CDR1 is MDHEN and CDR2 SYDVKM.

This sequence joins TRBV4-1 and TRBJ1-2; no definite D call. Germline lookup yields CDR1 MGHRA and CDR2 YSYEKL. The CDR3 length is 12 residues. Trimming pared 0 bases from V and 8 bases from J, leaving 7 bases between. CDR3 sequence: CASSQDLGGYTF. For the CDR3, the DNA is TGCGCCAGCAGCCAAGATCTGGGGGGCTACACCTTC.

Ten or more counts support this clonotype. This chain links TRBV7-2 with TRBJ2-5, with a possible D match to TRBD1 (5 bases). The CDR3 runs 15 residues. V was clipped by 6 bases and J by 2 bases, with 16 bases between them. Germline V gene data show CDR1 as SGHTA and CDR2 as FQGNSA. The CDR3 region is CASSLNSGLQETQYF. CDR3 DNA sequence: TGTGCCAGCAGTCTCAACTCAGGGTTGCAAGAGACCCAGTACTTC.

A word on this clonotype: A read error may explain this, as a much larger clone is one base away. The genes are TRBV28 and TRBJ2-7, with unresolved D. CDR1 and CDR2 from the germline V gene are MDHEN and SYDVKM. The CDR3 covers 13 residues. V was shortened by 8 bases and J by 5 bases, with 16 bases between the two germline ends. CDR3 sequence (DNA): TGTGCCAGCCGTTGGACCGGTACCAACGAGCAGTACTTC. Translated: CASRWTGTNEQYF.

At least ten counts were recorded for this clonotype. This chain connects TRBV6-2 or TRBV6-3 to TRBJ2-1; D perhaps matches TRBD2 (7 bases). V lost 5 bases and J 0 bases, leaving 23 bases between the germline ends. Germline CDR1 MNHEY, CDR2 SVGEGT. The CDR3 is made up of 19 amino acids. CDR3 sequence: CASSRPGGRSHSSYNEQFF. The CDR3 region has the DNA TGTGCCAGCAGTCGCCCGGGGGGCAGGTCCCACAGCTCCTACAATGAGCAGTTCTTC.

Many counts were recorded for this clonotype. Written as DNA, the CDR3 is TGTGCCAGCAGTTATTACAGGGGGCGATACGAGCAGTACTTC. The encoded protein is CASSYYRGRYEQYF. The chain recombines TRBV6-5 with TRBJ2-7, with 9 positions matching TRBD1. This CDR3 comprises 14 residues. Germline CDR1 is MNHEY and CDR2 is SVGAGI. V dropped 3 bases and J dropped 4; count of bases not matched to a gene: 4.

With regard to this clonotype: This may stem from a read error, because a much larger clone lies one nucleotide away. CDR3 in amino acids: CASSVLDRGHYGSTF. The CDR3 nucleotides are TGTGCCAGCAGCGTTTTGGACAGGGGGCACTATGGCTCCACCTTC. The V call is TRBV9, the J call TRBJ1-2, with TRBD1 matching 11 bases. This CDR3 has 15 amino acids. Germline lookup yields CDR1 SGDLS and CDR2 YYNGEE.

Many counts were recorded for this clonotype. DNA for the CDR3: TGTGCCAGCAGCGACAGGGGGCGCACAGATACGCAGTATTTT. Amino acids: CASSDRGRTDTQYF. The gene calls are TRBV7-3 and TRBJ2-3, with 10 bases aligning to TRBD1. This CDR3 comprises 14 residues. Germline V CDR1 and CDR2: SGHTA, FQGTGA. Germline trimming cut 5 bases from V and 1 base from J; bases unmatched to any gene: 0.

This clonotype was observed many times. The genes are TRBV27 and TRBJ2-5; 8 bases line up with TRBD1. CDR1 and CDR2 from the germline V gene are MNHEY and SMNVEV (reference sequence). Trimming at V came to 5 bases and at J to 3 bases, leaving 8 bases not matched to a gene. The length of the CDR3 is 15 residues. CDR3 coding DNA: TGTGCCAGCAGTGCCTGGGGACAGGCCGAAGAGACCCAGTACTTC. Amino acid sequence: CASSAWGQAEETQYF.